One and the same sample provided the 25 T cell receptor beta chains below, sequenced in a study of blood T cells in healthy people across ages. With a J-beta primer mix and a sample-barcoded 5' primer, a second PCR ran about 6 to 11 cycles. TCRdb analysed the 5' RACE reads with MiXCR anew, one entry per CDR3 protein. The repertoire has approximately 490,000 distinct CDR3 sequences, under 30% of them found once; the top ten carry approximately 8.7%. These data were also reused for a study on T cells of mothers and their children.

The sample comprised blood. The receptors come from a boy aged 5-17 years in good health.

Of note for this clonotype: A junction boundary mismatches the germline segment, possibly from a read error. The chain uses TRBV7-9 and TRBJ2-1; 9 bases match TRBD2. The CDR3 totals 17 residues. CDR1 is SEHNR and CDR2 is FQNEAQ in the germline V gene (reference sequence). The CDR3 DNA follows: TGTGCCAGTACCAAAGCCCTAGCGGGAAGCTCCTACAATGAGCGGTTCTTC. It yields the protein CASTKALAGSSYNERFF.

This clonotype has a count of ten or more. V gene TRBV7-2 combines with J gene TRBJ2-3; 9 bases match TRBD2. Trimming at V came to 4 bases and at J to 2 bases, leaving 4 bases not matched to a gene. The CDR3 spans 15 residues. Germline values: CDR1 SGHTA, CDR2 FQGNSA. The CDR3 here is CASSSLAGDTDTQYF. CDR3 DNA sequence: TGTGCCAGCAGCTCCTTAGCGGGAGACACAGATACGCAGTATTTT.

The chain employs TRBV20-1 and TRBJ2-1, with 13 bases lining up with TRBD2. Germline CDR1 is DFQATT and CDR2 is SNEGSKA (reference sequence). This CDR3 has 18 residues. V shed 5 bases, J shed 1 base, and the junction held 11 bases outside the gene matches. The CDR3 DNA sequence: TGCAGTGCTCTCGTCACTAGCGGGGGGGCCGGGTCCTACAATGAGCAGTTCTTC. This codes for CSALVTSGGAGSYNEQFF.

The sample holds many counts of this clonotype. The chain combines TRBV28 with TRBJ2-5, with 14 bases lining up with TRBD2. The V and J ends lost 6 bases and 4 bases, in that order; junction bases with no gene match: 13. Per germline, CDR1 MDHEN and CDR2 SYDVKM. The CDR3 sequence is 18 residues long. Here the CDR3 DNA reads TGTGCCAGCAGGGAAAAGGGACTAGCGGGAGTCTTAGGAGAGACCCAGTACTTC. Translated, it gives CASREKGLAGVLGETQYF.

J is TRBJ1-6 and V is TRBV20-1, with 7 bases lining up with TRBD1. The CDR3 is 18 residues long. Germline trimming cut 4 bases from V and 0 bases from J; bases unmatched to any gene: 12. CDR1 is DFQATT, CDR2 SNEGSKA, per germline (reference sequence). The CDR3: CSATDRARSSSYNSPLHF. The CDR3 DNA is TGCAGTGCTACTGACAGGGCCAGGTCTAGCTCCTATAATTCACCCCTCCACTTT.

The rearrangement links TRBV29-1 to TRBJ2-1; 9 nucleotides match TRBD2. The end of the DNA aligns better with TRBJ2-7, so the J call may be wrong. The CDR3 sequence is 13 residues long. Germline values: CDR1 SQVTM, CDR2 ANQGSEA. CDR3: CSVGLAGRYEQYF. The CDR3, as DNA: TGCAGCGTCGGGCTAGCGGGAAGGTACGAGCAGTACTTC.

The rearrangement joins TRBV28 to TRBJ2-4, with 12 nucleotides matching TRBD2. This CDR3 spans 20 amino acids. V lost 6 bases and J lost 0; bases outside the gene matches: 15. The germline V gene has CDR1 MDHEN and CDR2 SYDVKM. The CDR3 loop is CASRPGLAGGRFLAKNIQYF. CDR3 nucleotide sequence: TGTGCCAGCAGGCCGGGACTAGCGGGCGGTAGATTTTTAGCCAAAAACATTCAGTACTTC.

This clonotype was seen a handful of times. The chain couples TRBV7-3 to TRBJ2-5; D unresolved. With the DNA end fitting TRBJ2-1 better, the J assignment may be wrong. This CDR3 region has 14 residues. From germline, CDR1 is SGHTA and CDR2 FQGTGA. CDR3 protein: CASSLNLSPNEQFF. CDR3 sequence (DNA): TGTGCCAGCAGCTTAAACCTTAGTCCCAATGAGCAGTTCTTC.

This clonotype came up a few times. The CDR3 DNA follows: TGTGCCAGCAGCCAAGAGACCCCCGGGACAGTTAATGAAAAACTGTTTTTT. Its translation is CASSQETPGTVNEKLFF. The gene calls are TRBV3-1 and TRBJ1-4; 7 bases line up with TRBD1. The CDR3 consists of 17 residues. Trimming removed 0 bases from V and 4 bases from J; junction bases left unmatched: 8. Germline lookup yields CDR1 LGHDT and CDR2 YNNKEL (reference sequence).

This clonotype was seen a few times. This rearrangement joins TRBV6-2 or TRBV6-3 to TRBJ2-7, with D maybe TRBD2 (6 bases). The germline V gene encodes CDR1 MNHEY and CDR2 SVGEGT. The CDR3 extends over 16 amino acids. Trimming took off 2 bases at V and 2 bases at J, with 16 bases between the two ends. CDR3 in DNA: TGTGCCAGCAGTTACCGAGGCCGGGAGAGGGCCTACGAGCAGTACTTC. Protein: CASSYRGRERAYEQYF.

This chain uses TRBV15 with TRBJ1-2, with D perhaps matching TRBD1 (5 bases). V lost 1 base and J lost 0, with 15 bases in between. The CDR3 consists of 17 residues. From germline, CDR1 is LNHNV and CDR2 YYDKDF (reference sequence). Written as DNA, the CDR3 is TGTGCCACCAGCAGAGCCCGCAGGGATGTTTCTAACTATGGCTACACCTTC. Translated, it gives CATSRARRDVSNYGYTF.

V usage is TRBV20-1 and J usage is TRBJ2-2; TRBD2 agrees at 8 bases. Trimming took 6 bases from V and 2 from J; bases not matched to a gene: 8. The CDR3 has 15 amino acids. Germline-derived CDR1 and CDR2 are DFQATT and SNEGSKA (reference sequence). For the CDR3, the DNA is TGCAGTGCATCCGGGGTAGCGGGAAACACCGGGGAGCTGTTTTTT. Its protein is CSASGVAGNTGELFF.

This clonotype was detected a few times. The V gene is TRBV29-1, the J gene TRBJ1-1, with D unclear. This CDR3 region has 10 residues. V shed 8 bases and J shed 1 base, with 5 bases lying between them. Per the germline V gene, CDR1 is SQVTM and CDR2 is ANQGSEA. CDR3 sequence (DNA): TGCAGCTTCCAGAACACTGAAGCTTTCTTT. It translates to CSFQNTEAFF. The complete variable domain, with remaining parts taken from reference TRBV29-1 and TRBJ1-1, reads SAVISQKPSRDICQRGTSLTIQCQVDSQVTMMFWYRQQPGQSLTLIATANQGSEATYESGFVIDKFPISRPNLTFSTLTVSNMSPEDSSIYLCSFQNTEAFFGQGTRLTVV.

With regard to this clonotype: Sequence at one end of the junction differs from germline and may be a read error. The gene calls are TRBV20-1 and TRBJ2-1; D may correspond to TRBD1 or TRBD2 (6 bases each). Germline V lookup: CDR1 DFQATT, CDR2 SNEGSKA (reference sequence). The CDR3 consists of 13 residues. The CDR3 loop is CSARYRGPHEQLF. In nucleotides, the CDR3 is TGCAGTGCCAGATACCGGGGGCCCCATGAGCAGCTCTTC.

The chain joins TRBV12-3 or TRBV12-4 to TRBJ2-3; D uncertain. The length of the CDR3 is 15 residues. V shed 3 bases and J shed 0 bases, with 10 bases lying between them. The CDR3 is CASSFLYGSTDTQYF. CDR3 DNA: TGTGCCAGCAGTTTTCTATACGGCAGCACAGATACGCAGTATTTT.

CDR3 nucleotide sequence: TGTGCCAGCAGCATTGGGACAGTCGCGAACACCGGGGAGCTGTTTTTT. It translates to CASSIGTVANTGELFF. The rearrangement links TRBV5-6 to TRBJ2-2; 7 nucleotides align to TRBD1. From germline, CDR1 is SGHDT and CDR2 YYEEEE. Trimming removed 4 bases from V and 0 bases from J; junction bases left unmatched: 6. CDR3 length equals 16 residues. Full variable domain (missing parts from reference TRBV5-6 and TRBJ2-2): DAGVTQSPTHLIKTRGQQVTLRCSPKSGHDTVSWYQQALGQGPQFIFQYYEEEERQRGNFPDRFSGHQFPNYSSELNVNALLLGDSALYLCASSIGTVANTGELFFGEGSRLTVL.

V is TRBV28 and J is TRBJ1-1, with D possibly matching TRBD1 (5 bases). The CDR3 loop spans 16 amino acids. Germline V CDR1 and CDR2: MDHEN, SYDVKM. Trimming stripped 5 bases from V and 4 bases from J, with 20 bases between. The CDR3 region has the DNA TGTGCCAGCAGTCCGGGGACGCCCTGGGGCATCACTGAAGCTTTCTTT. This translates into CASSPGTPWGITEAFF. Full variable domain (outside the CDR3, taken from reference TRBV28 and TRBJ1-1): DVKVTQSSRYLVKRTGEKVFLECVQDMDHENMFWYRQDPGLGLRLIYFSYDVKMKEKGDIPEGYSVSREKKERFSLILESASTNQTSMYLCASSPGTPWGITEAFFGQGTRLTVV.

This clonotype was recorded a few times. This chain connects TRBV19 to TRBJ2-2, with TRBD2 as a possible D gene (6 bases). Per the germline V gene, CDR1 is LNHDA and CDR2 is SQIVND (reference sequence). This CDR3 is built from 14 residues. Trimming removed 4 bases at V and 1 base at J, with 7 bases between. As DNA, the CDR3 is TGTGCCAGTAGTACGGGGGTGAACACCGGGGAGCTGTTTTTT. This translates into CASSTGVNTGELFF.

The chain combines TRBV29-1 with TRBJ1-5; D gene ambiguous. This CDR3 contains 14 residues. Per the germline V gene, CDR1 is SQVTM and CDR2 is ANQGSEA. Trimming pared 4 bases from V and 4 bases from J, leaving 14 bases between. The CDR3 sequence: CSVGTGSGNQPQHF. The CDR3 DNA follows: TGCAGCGTTGGTACTGGTTCGGGGAATCAGCCCCAGCATTTT.

This clonotype was seen only a few times. V gene TRBV7-2 combines with J gene TRBJ1-1; 10 positions match TRBD1. With 4 bases clipped from V and 7 bases from J, the junction kept 6 bases outside the gene matches. The germline gives CDR1 SGHTA, CDR2 FQGNSA. CDR3 length: 14 amino acids. Here the CDR3 reads CASSSDRGVGEAFF. The CDR3 bases are TGTGCCAGCAGCTCGGACAGGGGGGTTGGTGAAGCTTTCTTT. Using reference TRBV7-2 and TRBJ1-1 for the parts outside the CDR3, the full variable domain is GAGVSQSPSNKVTEKGKDVELRCDPISGHTALYWYRQSLGQGLEFLIYFQGNSAPDKSGLPSDRFSAERTGGSVSTLTIQRTQQEDSAVYLCASSSDRGVGEAFFGQGTRLTVV.

This clonotype was found a few times. V gene TRBV27 combines with J gene TRBJ2-1; D may be TRBD2 (6 bases). CDR1 MNHEY and CDR2 SMNVEV come from the germline V gene (reference sequence). V was shortened by 4 bases and J by 9 bases, with 19 bases between the two germline ends. The CDR3 sequence is 15 residues long. In nucleotides, the CDR3 is TGTGCCAGCAGTTCCCGACACGGGGGACGGGGTGAGCAGTTCTTC. As protein: CASSSRHGGRGEQFF.

V and J are TRBV20-1 and TRBJ2-5; 12 bases match TRBD2. Gene TRBJ2-1 matches the end of the DNA better, so the J call may be wrong. Germline-derived CDR1 and CDR2 are DFQATT and SNEGSKA (reference sequence). CDR3 length: 17 amino acids. DNA of the CDR3: TGCAGTGCTAGAGGAACAGGGACTAGCGGGCGTTACAATGAGCAGTTCTTC. It is translated as CSARGTGTSGRYNEQFF.

The chain links TRBV7-2 to TRBJ2-5; the match to TRBD2 covers 9 bases. V shed 4 bases, J shed 4 bases, and the junction held 7 bases outside the gene matches. This CDR3 comprises 15 residues. The germline gives CDR1 SGHTA, CDR2 FQGNSA. The CDR3 sequence is CASSSNSGSLETQYF. Here the CDR3 DNA reads TGTGCCAGCAGCTCAAATAGCGGGAGCCTAGAGACCCAGTACTTC.

The rearrangement links TRBV20-1 to TRBJ2-6; 9 bases align to TRBD2. CDR3 length: 16 residues. The junction had 4 bases not matched to a gene; V was cut back by 4 bases and J by 0 bases. Looked up from germline, CDR1 is DFQATT and CDR2 is SNEGSKA (reference sequence). This chain's CDR3 is CSATIAGASGANVLTF. The CDR3 DNA reads TGCAGTGCTACAATAGCGGGAGCCTCTGGGGCCAACGTCCTGACTTTC.

This chain uses TRBV4-3 with TRBJ2-5; a weak D match, TRBD2 (5 bases). The CDR3 runs 14 residues. The V gene lost 3 bases and the J gene lost 0 bases, with 8 bases spanning the gap. CDR1 is LGHNA and CDR2 is YSLEER in the germline V gene. The CDR3 DNA sequence: TGCGCCAGCAGCCATAGTAGCGACCAAGAGACCCAGTACTTC. It codes for CASSHSSDQETQYF.